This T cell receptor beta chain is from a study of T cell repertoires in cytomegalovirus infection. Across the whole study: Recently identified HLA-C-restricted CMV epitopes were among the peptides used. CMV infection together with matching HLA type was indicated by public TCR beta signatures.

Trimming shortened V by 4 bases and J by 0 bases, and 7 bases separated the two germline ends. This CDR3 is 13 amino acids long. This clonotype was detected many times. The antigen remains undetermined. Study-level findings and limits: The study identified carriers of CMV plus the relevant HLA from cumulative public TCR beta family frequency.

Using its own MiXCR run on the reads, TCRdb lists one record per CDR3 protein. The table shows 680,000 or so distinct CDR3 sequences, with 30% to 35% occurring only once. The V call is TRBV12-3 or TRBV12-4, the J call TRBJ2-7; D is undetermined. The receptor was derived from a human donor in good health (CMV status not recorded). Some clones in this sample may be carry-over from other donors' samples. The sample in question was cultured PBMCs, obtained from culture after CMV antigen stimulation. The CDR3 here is CASSSPISYEQYF. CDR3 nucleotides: TGTGCCAGCAGTTCGCCGATCTCCTACGAGCAGTACTTC.